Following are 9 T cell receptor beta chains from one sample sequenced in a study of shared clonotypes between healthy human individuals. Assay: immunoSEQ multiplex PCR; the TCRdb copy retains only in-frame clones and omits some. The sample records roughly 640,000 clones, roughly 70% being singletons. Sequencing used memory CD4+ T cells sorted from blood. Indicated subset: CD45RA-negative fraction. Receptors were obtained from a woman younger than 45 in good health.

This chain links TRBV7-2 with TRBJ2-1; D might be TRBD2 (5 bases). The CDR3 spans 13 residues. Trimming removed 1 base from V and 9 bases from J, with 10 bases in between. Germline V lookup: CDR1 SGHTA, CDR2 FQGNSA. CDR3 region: CASSLEVRGEQFF. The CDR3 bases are TGTGCCAGCAGCTTAGAAGTCCGGGGTGAGCAGTTCTTC.

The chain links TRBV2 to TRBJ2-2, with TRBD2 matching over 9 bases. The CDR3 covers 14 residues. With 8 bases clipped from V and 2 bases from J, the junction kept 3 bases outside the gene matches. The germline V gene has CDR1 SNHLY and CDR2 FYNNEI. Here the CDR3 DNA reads TGTGCCAGCCAGACTAGCGGTAACACCGGGGAGCTGTTTTTT. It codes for CASQTSGNTGELFF.

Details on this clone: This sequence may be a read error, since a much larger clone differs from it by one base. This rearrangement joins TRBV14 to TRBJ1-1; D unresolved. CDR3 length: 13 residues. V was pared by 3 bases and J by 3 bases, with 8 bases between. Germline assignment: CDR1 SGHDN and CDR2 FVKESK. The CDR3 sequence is CASSHQRDTEAFF. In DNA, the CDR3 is TGTGCCAGCAGCCACCAACGGGACACTGAAGCTTTCTTT.

The CDR3 region is CASSQEGGTRHSEQFF. The DNA for the CDR3 is TGTGCCAGCAGCCAAGAGGGTGGGACGCGGCATTCGGAGCAGTTCTTC. The chain has TRBV4-2 and TRBJ2-1, with D perhaps matching TRBD1 or TRBD2 (5 bases each). Germline assignment: CDR1 LGHNA and CDR2 YNFKEQ. The CDR3 is 16 residues long. V was cut by 0 bases and J by 10 bases, with 19 bases left in between.

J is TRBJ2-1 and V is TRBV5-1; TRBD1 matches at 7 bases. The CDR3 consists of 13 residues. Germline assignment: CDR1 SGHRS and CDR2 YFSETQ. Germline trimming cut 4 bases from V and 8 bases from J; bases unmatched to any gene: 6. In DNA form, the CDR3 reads TGCGCCAGCAGCGTAGACAGGGATTATGAGCAGTTCTTC. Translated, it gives CASSVDRDYEQFF.

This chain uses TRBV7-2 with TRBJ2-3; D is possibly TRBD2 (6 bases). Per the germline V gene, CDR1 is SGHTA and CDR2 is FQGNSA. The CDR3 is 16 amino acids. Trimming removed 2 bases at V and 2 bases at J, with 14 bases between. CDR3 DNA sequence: TGTGCCAGCAGCTTAAGGCGCGCGGGGACCACAGATACGCAGTATTTT. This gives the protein CASSLRRAGTTDTQYF. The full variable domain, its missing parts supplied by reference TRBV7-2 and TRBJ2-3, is GAGVSQSPSNKVTEKGKDVELRCDPISGHTALYWYRQSLGQGLEFLIYFQGNSAPDKSGLPSDRFSAERTGGSVSTLTIQRTQQEDSAVYLCASSLRRAGTTDTQYFGPGTRLTVL.

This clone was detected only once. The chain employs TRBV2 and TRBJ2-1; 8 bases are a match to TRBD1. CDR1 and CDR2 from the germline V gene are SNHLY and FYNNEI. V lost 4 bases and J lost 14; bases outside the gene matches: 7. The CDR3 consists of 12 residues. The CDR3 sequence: CASSVGQGKKFF. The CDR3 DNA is TGTGCCAGCAGTGTAGGACAGGGTAAAAAGTTCTTC.

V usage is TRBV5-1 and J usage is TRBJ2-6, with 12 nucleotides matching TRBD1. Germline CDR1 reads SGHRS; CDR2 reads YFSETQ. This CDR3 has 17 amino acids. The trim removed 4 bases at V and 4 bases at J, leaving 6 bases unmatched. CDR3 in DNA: TGCGCCAGCAGCGGGGACAGGGGGCGGGCAGGGGCCAACGTCCTGACTTTC. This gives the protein CASSGDRGRAGANVLTF.

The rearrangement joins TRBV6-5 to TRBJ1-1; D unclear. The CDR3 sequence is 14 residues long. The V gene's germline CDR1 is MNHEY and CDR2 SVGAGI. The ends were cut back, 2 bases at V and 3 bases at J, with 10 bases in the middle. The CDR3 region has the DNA TGTGCCAGCAGTTACGCCGTCACCCACACTGAAGCTTTCTTT. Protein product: CASSYAVTHTEAFF.